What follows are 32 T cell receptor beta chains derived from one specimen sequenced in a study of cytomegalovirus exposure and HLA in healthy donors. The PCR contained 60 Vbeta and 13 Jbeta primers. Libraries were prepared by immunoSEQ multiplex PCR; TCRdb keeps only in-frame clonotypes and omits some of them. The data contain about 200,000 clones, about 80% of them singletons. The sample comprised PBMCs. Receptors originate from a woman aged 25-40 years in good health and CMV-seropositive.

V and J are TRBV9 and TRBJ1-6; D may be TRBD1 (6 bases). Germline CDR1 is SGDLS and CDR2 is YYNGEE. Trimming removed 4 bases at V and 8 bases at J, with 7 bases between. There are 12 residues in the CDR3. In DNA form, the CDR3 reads TGTGCCAGCAGCCCAGGGGATTCACCCCTCCACTTT. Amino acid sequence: CASSPGDSPLHF.

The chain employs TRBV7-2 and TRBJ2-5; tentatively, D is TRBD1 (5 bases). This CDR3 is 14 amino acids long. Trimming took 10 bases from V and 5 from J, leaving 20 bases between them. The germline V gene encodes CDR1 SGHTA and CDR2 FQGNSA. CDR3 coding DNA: TGTGCCACCTCCCCCCAGGGTTATGGGGAGACCCAGTACTTC. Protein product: CATSPQGYGETQYF. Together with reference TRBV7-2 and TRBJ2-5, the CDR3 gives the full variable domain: GAGVSQSPSNKVTEKGKDVELRCDPISGHTALYWYRQSLGQGLEFLIYFQGNSAPDKSGLPSDRFSAERTGGSVSTLTIQRTQQEDSAVYLCATSPQGYGETQYFGPGTRLLVL.

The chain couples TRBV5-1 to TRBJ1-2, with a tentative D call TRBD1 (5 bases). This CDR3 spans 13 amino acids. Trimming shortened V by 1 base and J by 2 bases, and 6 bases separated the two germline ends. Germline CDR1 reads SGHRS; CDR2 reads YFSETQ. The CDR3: CASSLSGNYGYTF. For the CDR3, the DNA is TGCGCCAGCAGCTTGTCAGGGAACTATGGCTACACCTTC.

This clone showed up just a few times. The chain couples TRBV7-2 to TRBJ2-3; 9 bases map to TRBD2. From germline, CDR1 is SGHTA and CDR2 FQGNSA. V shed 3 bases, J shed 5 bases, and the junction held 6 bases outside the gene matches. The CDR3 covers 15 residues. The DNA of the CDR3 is TGTGCCAGCAGCTTTCGAGCGGGGGGAGGAGATACGCAGTATTTT. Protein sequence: CASSFRAGGGDTQYF.

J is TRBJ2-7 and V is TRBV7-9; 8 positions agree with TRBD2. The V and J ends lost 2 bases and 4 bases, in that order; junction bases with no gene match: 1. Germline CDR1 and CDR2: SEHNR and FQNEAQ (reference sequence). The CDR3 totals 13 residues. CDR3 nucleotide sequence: TGTGCCAGCAGCTTAAGCGGGAGTTACGAGCAGTACTTC. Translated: CASSLSGSYEQYF. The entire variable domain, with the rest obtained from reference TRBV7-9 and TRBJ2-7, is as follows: DTGVSQNPRHKITKRGQNVTFRCDPISEHNRLYWYRQTLGQGPEFLTYFQNEAQLEKSRLLSDRFSAERPKGSFSTLEIQRTEQGDSAMYLCASSLSGSYEQYFGPGTRLTVT.

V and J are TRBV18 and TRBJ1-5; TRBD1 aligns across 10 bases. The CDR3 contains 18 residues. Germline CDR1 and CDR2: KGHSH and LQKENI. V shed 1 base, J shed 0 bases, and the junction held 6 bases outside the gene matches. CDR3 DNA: TGTGCCAGCTCACCACGGGGACAGGGGTCTTATAGCAATCAGCCCCAGCATTTT. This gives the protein CASSPRGQGSYSNQPQHF.

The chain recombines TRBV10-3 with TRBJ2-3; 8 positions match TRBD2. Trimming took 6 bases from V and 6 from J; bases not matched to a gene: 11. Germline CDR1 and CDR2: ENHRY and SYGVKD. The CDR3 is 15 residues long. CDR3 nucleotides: TGTGCCATCAGCGGCGTGGCGGGAGGACGTGATACGCAGTATTTT. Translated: CAISGVAGGRDTQYF.

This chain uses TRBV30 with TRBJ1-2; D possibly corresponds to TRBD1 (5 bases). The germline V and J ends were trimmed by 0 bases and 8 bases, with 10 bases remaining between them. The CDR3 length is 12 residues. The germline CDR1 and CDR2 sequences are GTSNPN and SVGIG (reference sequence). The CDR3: CAWSVVRGGYTF. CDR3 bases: TGTGCCTGGAGTGTAGTTAGGGGCGGCTACACCTTC.

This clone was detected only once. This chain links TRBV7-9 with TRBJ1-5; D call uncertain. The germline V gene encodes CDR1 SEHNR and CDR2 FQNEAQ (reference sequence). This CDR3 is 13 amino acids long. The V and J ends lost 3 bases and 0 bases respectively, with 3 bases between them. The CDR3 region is CASSFNSNQPQHF. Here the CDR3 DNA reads TGTGCCAGCAGCTTCAATAGCAATCAGCCCCAGCATTTT.

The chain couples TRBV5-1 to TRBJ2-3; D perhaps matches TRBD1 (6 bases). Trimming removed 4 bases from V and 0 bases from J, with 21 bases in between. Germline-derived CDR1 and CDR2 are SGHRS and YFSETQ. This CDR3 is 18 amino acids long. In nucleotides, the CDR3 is TGCGCCAGCAGCCCTCGACGGGCAGGGGCAGATAGCACAGATACGCAGTATTTT. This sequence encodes CASSPRRAGADSTDTQYF.

The chain's CDR3 is CASSPPVGRETQYF. CDR3 DNA sequence: TGTGCCAGCAGCCCTCCTGTCGGTCGAGAGACCCAGTACTTC. The rearrangement uses TRBV7-6 and TRBJ2-5; D gene unclear. Germline CDR1 and CDR2: SGHVS and FNYEAQ. V lost 5 bases, J lost 4 bases, and 14 bases lay in between. The CDR3 is 14 amino acids. The whole variable domain, remainder taken from reference TRBV7-6 and TRBJ2-5, is GAGVSQSPRYKVTKRGQDVALRCDPISGHVSLYWYRQALGQGPEFLTYFNYEAQQDKSGLPNDRFSAERPEGSISTLTIQRTEQRDSAMYRCASSPPVGRETQYFGPGTRLLVL.

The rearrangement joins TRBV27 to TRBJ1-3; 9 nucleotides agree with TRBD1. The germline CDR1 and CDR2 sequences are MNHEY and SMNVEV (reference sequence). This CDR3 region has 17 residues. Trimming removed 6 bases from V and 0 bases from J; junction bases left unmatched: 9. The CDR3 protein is CASSETGGLSSGNTIYF. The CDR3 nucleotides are TGTGCCAGCAGCGAAACAGGGGGCCTTAGCTCTGGAAACACCATATATTTT.

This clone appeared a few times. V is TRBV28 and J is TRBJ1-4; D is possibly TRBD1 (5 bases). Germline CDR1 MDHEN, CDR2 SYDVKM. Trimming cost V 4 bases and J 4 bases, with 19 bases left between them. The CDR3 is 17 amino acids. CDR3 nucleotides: TGTGCCAGCAGTTCCCGGGGGGGTTGGCAGTTTAATGAAAAACTGTTTTTT. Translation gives CASSSRGGWQFNEKLFF.

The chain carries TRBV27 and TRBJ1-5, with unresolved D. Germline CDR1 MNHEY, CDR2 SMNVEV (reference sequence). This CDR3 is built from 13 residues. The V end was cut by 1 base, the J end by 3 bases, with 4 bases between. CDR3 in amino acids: CASSLYYNQPQHF. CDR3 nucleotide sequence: TGTGCCAGCAGTTTATACTACAATCAGCCCCAGCATTTT.

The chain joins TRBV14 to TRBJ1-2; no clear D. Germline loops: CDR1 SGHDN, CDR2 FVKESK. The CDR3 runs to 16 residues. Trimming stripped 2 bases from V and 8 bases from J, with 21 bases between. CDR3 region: CASSQITNSGRGGYTF. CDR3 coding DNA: TGTGCCAGCAGCCAAATCACGAACAGTGGCCGTGGGGGCTACACCTTC.

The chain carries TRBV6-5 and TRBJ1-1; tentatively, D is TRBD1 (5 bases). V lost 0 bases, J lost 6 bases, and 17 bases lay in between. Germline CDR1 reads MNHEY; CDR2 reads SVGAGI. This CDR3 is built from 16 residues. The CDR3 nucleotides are TGTGCCAGCAGTTACTCATCAGGGCCCCGAATCGCTGAAGCTTTCTTT. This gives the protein CASSYSSGPRIAEAFF.

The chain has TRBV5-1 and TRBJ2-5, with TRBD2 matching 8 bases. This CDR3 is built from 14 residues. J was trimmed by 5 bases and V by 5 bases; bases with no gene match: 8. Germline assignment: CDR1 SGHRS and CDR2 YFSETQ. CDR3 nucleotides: TGCGCCAGCAGATCGTTGCGGGGGGTGGAGACCCAGTACTTC. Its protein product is CASRSLRGVETQYF.

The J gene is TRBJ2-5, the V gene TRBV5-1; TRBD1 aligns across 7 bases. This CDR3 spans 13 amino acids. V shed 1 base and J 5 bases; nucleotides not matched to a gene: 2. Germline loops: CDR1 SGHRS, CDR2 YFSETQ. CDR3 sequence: CASSLTGVETQYF. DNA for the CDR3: TGCGCCAGCAGCTTGACAGGGGTTGAGACCCAGTACTTC.

CDR3 region: CASSHPLDRVGSPLHF. The DNA for the CDR3 is TGCGCCAGCAGCCACCCATTGGACAGGGTTGGTTCACCCCTCCACTTT. V is TRBV4-1 and J is TRBJ1-6, with 8 bases lining up with TRBD1. CDR3 length: 16 residues. Per germline, CDR1 MGHRA and CDR2 YSYEKL. V lost 3 bases, J lost 9 bases, and 10 bases stayed unmatched.

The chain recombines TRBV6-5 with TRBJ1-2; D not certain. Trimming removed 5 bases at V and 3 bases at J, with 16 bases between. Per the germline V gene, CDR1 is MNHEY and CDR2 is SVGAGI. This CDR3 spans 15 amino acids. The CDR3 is CASSRSLVADYGYTF. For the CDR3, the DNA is TGTGCCAGCAGTAGGAGCCTGGTGGCTGACTATGGCTACACCTTC.

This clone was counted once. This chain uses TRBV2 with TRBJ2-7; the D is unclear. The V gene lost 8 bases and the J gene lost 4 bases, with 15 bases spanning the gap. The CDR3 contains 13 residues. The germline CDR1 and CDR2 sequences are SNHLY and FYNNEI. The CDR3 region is CASLLSADYEQYF. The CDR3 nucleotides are TGTGCCAGCTTGCTGTCTGCGGATTACGAGCAGTACTTC.

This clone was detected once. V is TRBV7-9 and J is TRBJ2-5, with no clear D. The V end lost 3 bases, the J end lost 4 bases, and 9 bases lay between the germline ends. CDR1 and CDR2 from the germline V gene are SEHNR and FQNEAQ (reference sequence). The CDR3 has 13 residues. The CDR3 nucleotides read TGTGCCAGCAGCTTGCAGGATCCAGAGACCCAGTACTTC. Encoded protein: CASSLQDPETQYF.

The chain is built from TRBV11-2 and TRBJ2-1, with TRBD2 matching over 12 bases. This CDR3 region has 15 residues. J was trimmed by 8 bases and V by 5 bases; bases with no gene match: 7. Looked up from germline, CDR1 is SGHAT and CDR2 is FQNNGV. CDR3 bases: TGTGCCAGCAGCCTGCGGACTAGCGGGATGTATGAGCAGTTCTTC. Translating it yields CASSLRTSGMYEQFF.

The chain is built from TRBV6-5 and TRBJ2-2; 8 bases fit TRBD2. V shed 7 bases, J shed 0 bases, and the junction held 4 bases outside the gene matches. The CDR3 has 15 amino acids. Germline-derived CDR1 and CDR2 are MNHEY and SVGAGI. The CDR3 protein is CASTIAGSNTGELFF. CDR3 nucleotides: TGTGCCAGCACCATAGCGGGATCGAACACCGGGGAGCTGTTTTTT.

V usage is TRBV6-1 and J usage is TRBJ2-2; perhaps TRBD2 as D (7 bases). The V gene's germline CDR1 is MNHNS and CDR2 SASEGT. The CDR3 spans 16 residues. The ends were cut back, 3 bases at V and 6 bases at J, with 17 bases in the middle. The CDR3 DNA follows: TGTGCCAGCAGTGATGACCGGGGGGCGTGGGCCGGGGAGCTGTTTTTT. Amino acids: CASSDDRGAWAGELFF.

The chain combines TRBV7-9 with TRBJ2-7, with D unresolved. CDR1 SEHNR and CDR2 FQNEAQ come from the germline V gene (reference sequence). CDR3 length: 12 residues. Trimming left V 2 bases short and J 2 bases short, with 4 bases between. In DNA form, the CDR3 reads TGTGCCAGCAGCTTACCTACCTACGAGCAGTACTTC. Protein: CASSLPTYEQYF.

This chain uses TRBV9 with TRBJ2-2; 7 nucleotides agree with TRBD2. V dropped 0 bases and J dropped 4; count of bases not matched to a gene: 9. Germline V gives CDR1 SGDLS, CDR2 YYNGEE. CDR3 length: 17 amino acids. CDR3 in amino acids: CASSVEGRVRATGELFF. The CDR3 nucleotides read TGTGCCAGCAGCGTAGAGGGGAGGGTTCGGGCCACCGGGGAGCTGTTTTTT. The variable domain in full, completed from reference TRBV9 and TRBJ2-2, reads DSGVTQTPKHLITATGQRVTLRCSPRSGDLSVYWYQQSLDQGLQFLIQYYNGEERAKGNILERFSAQQFPDLHSELNLSSLELGDSALYFCASSVEGRVRATGELFFGEGSRLTVL.

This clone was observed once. The CDR3 loop reads CASSPLGTSGYNEQFF. DNA for the CDR3: TGTGCCAGCAGCCCTCTAGGGACTAGCGGATACAATGAGCAGTTCTTC. The gene calls are TRBV9 and TRBJ2-1, with 11 bases lining up with TRBD2. Germline values: CDR1 SGDLS, CDR2 YYNGEE. This CDR3 is built from 16 residues. V trimming: 4 bases; J trimming: 4 bases; junction bases outside the gene matches: 7.

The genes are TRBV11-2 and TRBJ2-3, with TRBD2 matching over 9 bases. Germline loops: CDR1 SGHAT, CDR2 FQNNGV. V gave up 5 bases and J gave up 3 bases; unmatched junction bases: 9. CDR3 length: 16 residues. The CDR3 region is CASSVSGRTLTDTQYF. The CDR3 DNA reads TGTGCCAGCAGCGTTAGCGGGAGAACTCTGACAGATACGCAGTATTTT.

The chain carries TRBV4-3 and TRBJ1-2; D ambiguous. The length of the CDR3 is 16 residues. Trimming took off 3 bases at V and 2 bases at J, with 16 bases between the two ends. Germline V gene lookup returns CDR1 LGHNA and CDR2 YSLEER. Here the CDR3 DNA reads TGCGCCAGCAGCCAGGATCTGCGGAGGACCAACTATGGCTACACCTTC. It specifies CASSQDLRRTNYGYTF.

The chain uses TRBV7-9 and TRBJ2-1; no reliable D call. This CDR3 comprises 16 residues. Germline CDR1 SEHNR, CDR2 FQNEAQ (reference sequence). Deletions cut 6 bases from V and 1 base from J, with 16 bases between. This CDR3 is CASSSMVADSYNEQFF. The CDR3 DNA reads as TGTGCCAGCAGTTCGATGGTAGCCGATTCCTACAATGAGCAGTTCTTC.

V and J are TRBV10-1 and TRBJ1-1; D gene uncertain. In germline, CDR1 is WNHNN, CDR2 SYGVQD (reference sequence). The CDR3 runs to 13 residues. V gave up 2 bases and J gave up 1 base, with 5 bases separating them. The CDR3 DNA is TGCGCCAGCAGTGAGGGCCAGAACACTGAAGCTTTCTTT. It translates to CASSEGQNTEAFF.